This T cell receptor (beta chain) was obtained from a study of T cell changes during pregnancy in multiple sclerosis. The germline V gene encodes CDR1 LNHNV and CDR2 YYDKDF (reference sequence). CDR3 length: 13 amino acids. V shed 0 bases and J shed 5 bases, with 7 bases lying between them. Profiling relied on immunoSEQ multiplex PCR, and the TCRdb table lists in-frame clones only, not all of them. The sample includes tens of thousands of clones, 90% to 95% of them seen just once. This chain connects TRBV15 to TRBJ2-5; no reliable D call. The TCR was taken from a female donor with multiple sclerosis, enrolled in a pregnancy study. Sequenced here: peripheral blood, sampled in the first trimester of pregnancy. The CDR3 region has the DNA TGTGCCACCAGCAGAGATAGTTCCGAGACCCAGTACTTC. Translated, it gives CATSRDSSETQYF. The whole variable domain, filled in from reference TRBV15 and TRBJ2-5, reads DAMVIQNPRYQVTQFGKPVTLSCSQTLNHNVMYWYQQKSSQAPKLLFHYYDKDFNNEADTPDNFQSRRPNTSFCFLDIRSPGLGDTAMYLCATSRDSSETQYFGPGTRLLVL.